The source of this T cell receptor (beta chain) is a study of radiotherapy plus CTLA-4 blockade in lung cancer. Overall study: Of all patients, around 18% responded objectively and 31% showed disease control. General study findings and limits: Response was reportedly best predicted by early blood T cell clone dynamics, with interferon-beta. Following radiotherapy plus ipilimumab, tumor-derived TCR clones expanded in the blood.

In the case of this clone: Its target is not known.

Measured with immunoSEQ multiplex PCR; TCRdb has only the in-frame clones, and not every one. The table lists about 73,000 clones, 80% to 90% of them singletons. The CDR3 consists of 15 residues. The germline V and J ends were trimmed by 3 bases and 2 bases, with 13 bases remaining between them. Per the germline V gene, CDR1 is MNHNS and CDR2 is SASEGT. Sequenced material: peripheral blood, taken from a patient treated with radiotherapy plus ipilimumab. V usage is TRBV6-1 and J usage is TRBJ2-5; D may be TRBD2 (6 bases). The receptor comes from a human donor with non-small cell lung cancer that progressed on radiotherapy plus ipilimumab. CDR3 DNA sequence: TGTGCCAGCAGTGAGTGGAGGGTACCTCAAGAGACCCAGTACTTC. It encodes CASSEWRVPQETQYF.